This T cell receptor beta chain emerged from a study of blood T cells in healthy people across ages (dated by TCRdb to about 2015). Study-wide context: Template switching captured roughly one uniquely barcoded TCR beta cDNA molecule per two T cells in model experiments. Two additional independent replicas of 1 million unique cDNA reads from the same blood draw were analyzed for two donors (one aged 18 to 30 and one aged 80 or older). Donors were grouped into four age groups: young (average approximately 15 years), middle-aged (39), aged (about 60) and long-lived (approximately 81). Using deep sequencing normalized with unique cDNA molecular identifiers, the study measured how TCR beta repertoire diversity changes with age.

Donors were under 40 systemically healthy Caucasian individuals from Russia aged roughly 6 to 90 years. Around 9.7 milliliters of peripheral blood were collected from each donor into EDTA-treated Vacutainer tubes. Ficoll-Paque density-gradient centrifugation was used to isolate PBMCs, with at least 6 million per sample. Total RNA, at least 6 micrograms per sample, was extracted from PBMCs with Trizol reagent. For every donor, an aliquot of PBMCs went through flow cytometry to measure the percentages of naive CD45RAhigh/CD27high T cells. Based on the germline V gene, the CDR1 and CDR2 sequences are LGHNA and YSLEER. V and J are truncated by 0 bases and 4 bases respectively, leaving an intervening sequence of 13 bases. Inclusive of the bounding cysteine and phenylalanine, the CDR3 is 15 residues long. Only the CDR3 DNA stays, 45 bases, in frame from base 1. Library generation was performed with 5' RACE. Reads for this sample came from an Illumina HiSeq 2500. A second PCR of about 6 to 11 cycles was performed with a sample-barcoded 5' primer and a J-beta primer mix. Each TCR beta cDNA molecule received a unique molecular identifier from a template-switch 5' adaptor carrying 12 random nucleotides. Each sample yielded at least 2.5 million CDR3-containing paired-end reads. First-strand cDNA synthesis was performed from all RNA using the Mint cDNA synthesis kit, with priming by a TRBC-specific oligonucleotide. All cDNA was treated with uracil-DNA glycosylase and then went through a first 18-cycle PCR with the universal primers M1SS and BC2_uni_R. Per the authors' processing: Normalization of each sample was performed by random selection of 1 million high-quality reads, each carrying a distinct molecular identifier. Reads with shared molecular identifiers were discarded instead of being binned into consensus sequences. MiTCR, set to a Q25 quality threshold and the strictest error-elimination algorithm, was used for CDR3 identification, clonotype clustering and error correction. Lower-bound total TCR beta diversity was estimated with a nonparametric unseen species model using Euler transformation. TCRdb reanalyzed the raw reads on its own, using fastp at Q25 for trimming and MiXCR for clone calling, and kept in-frame beta chains. Under each unique CDR3 protein, matching rows form one entry showing the most common genes and DNA. The V and J calls follow TCRdb's processing rather than the paper's. The sample table shows 450,000 to 650,000 distinct CDR3 sequences, and around 24% are seen once. Just under 9% of the sample rests with the top ten.

Regarding this clonotype: The antigen this receptor binds is unknown. No much larger clonotype is one base removed from it; base qualities were not supplied.

The research as a whole found: As age increased, observed TCR beta diversity per million T cells dropped in a roughly linear way, and a significant reduction was already evident by age roughly 40. Compared with the aged group, the long-lived group had more naive CD4+ T cells, fewer expanded clones and increased TCR diversity, suggesting age selection. Because donor CMV infection status was unknown, age-related changes in expanded clonotypes were potentially confounded. Conclusive comparison of naive and antigen-experienced compartments was prevented by the profiling of bulk unsorted PBMCs. Estimates of total diversity based on one million sequenced T cells were regarded as lower bounds and as underestimates. Observed TCR beta diversity correlated strongly with the percentage of naive T cells measured by flow cytometry.

This sample also belongs to another study, concerning T cells of mothers and their children. The second publication reports: Nine systemically healthy Caucasian individuals, comprising three mothers and their six children, were included as donors. cDNA synthesis used all of the extracted RNA, with around 1.6 ug of RNA in each 15 ul reaction. In the second PCR, the M1S primer introduced both the sample barcodes and 2-4 random nucleotides. Each mother yielded over 10 million TCR beta CDR3 reads and each child about 3 million reads. Thymic selection similarly shapes TCR recombination output in related and unrelated pairs, with minor effect from inherited differences. Normalized repertoire overlap in related mother-child pairs was always slightly higher than in unrelated mother-child pairs, but the difference was never significant. No persistent microchimeric T cell clones were found, with a detection sensitivity of around 100 clones per million clonotypes. The study used deep NGS to compare TCR beta repertoires of mothers and children, seeking features distinguishing related mother-child pairs from unrelated individuals. On average, the children were roughly 10 +/- 4 years old, while the mothers were 40 +/- 4 years old. Libraries were sequenced on Illumina HiSeq 2000 with 100+100 nt paired-end reads after adapter ligation with NEBNext reagents. Mother and child libraries were prepared a month apart and sequenced in separate runs to prevent cross-contamination. For each donor, somewhere between roughly 450,000 and 2,100,000 distinct TCR beta clonotypes were identified. Naive TCR beta clonotypes were estimated from low-frequency clonotypes matched to each donor's FACS-determined naive share, without sorting.

The TCR was taken from a boy between 10 and 17 years old in good health. Sequenced material: blood. This chain is built from TRBV4-3 and TRBJ2-7; the D gene is not confidently resolved. CDR3 reads: CASSQDWQEKYEQYF. The nucleotide sequence reads TGCGCCAGCAGCCAAGACTGGCAGGAAAAATACGAGCAGTACTTC.